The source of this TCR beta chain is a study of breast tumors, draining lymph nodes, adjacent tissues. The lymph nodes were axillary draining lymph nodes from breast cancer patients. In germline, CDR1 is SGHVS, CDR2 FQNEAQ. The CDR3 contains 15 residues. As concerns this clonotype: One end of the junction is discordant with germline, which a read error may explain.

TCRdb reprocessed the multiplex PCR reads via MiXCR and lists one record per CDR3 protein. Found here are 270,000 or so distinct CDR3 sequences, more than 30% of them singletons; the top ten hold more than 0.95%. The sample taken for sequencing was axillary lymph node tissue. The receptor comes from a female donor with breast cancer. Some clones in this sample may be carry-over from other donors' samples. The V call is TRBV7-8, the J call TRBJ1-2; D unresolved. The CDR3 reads CASSQSREWIYGNPF. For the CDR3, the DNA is TGTGCCAGCAGCCAATCCCGTGAATGGATCTATGGCAACCCCTTC.